The clone carrying this TCR beta chain was detected ten times or more. Its antigen is unidentified. TCRdb reprocessed the 5' RACE reads via MiXCR and lists one record per CDR3 protein. This table has about 430,000 distinct CDR3 sequences, about a fifth appearing once. The V gene lost 4 bases and the J gene lost 0 bases, with 3 bases spanning the gap. This CDR3 comprises 12 residues. Germline values: CDR1 SQVTM, CDR2 ANQGSEA. This sample was taken from a study of identical twins. Study-wide findings and caveats: The study found that models underestimated out-of-frame TCR alpha sharing in monozygotic twins.

This chain joins TRBV29-1 and TRBJ2-2, with no clear D. The TCR sequence derives from a man aged 50 to 60 in good health. What was sequenced was naive T cells sorted from blood. The CDR3: CSVASNTGELFF. Written as DNA, the CDR3 is TGCAGCGTTGCATCGAACACCGGGGAGCTGTTTTTT.